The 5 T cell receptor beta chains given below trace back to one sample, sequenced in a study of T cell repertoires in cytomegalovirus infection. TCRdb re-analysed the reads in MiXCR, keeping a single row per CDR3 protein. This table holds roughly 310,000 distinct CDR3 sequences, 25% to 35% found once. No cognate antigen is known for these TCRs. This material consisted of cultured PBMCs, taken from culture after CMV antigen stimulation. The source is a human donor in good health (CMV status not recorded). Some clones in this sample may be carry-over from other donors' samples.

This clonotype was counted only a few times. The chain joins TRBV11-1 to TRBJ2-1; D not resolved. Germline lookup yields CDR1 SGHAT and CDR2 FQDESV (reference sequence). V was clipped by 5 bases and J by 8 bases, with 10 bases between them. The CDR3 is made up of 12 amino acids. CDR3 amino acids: CASSPFGHEQFF. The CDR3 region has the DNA TGTGCCAGCAGCCCCTTTGGGCATGAGCAGTTCTTC.

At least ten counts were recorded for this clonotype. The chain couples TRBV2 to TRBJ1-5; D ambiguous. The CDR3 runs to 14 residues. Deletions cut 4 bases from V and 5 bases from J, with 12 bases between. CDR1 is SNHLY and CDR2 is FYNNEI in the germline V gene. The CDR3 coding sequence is TGTGCCAGCAGTGTCGACGGAAGATATCAGCCCCAGCATTTT. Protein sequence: CASSVDGRYQPQHF.

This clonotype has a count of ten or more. The CDR3 loop reads CASSLSYNEQFF. CDR3 DNA sequence: TGTGCCAGCAGCTTATCCTACAATGAGCAGTTCTTC. V and J are TRBV7-2 and TRBJ2-1; D unresolved. Germline lookup yields CDR1 SGHTA and CDR2 FQGNSA. The V gene lost 2 bases and the J gene lost 1 base, with 0 bases spanning the gap. This CDR3 region has 12 residues. Full variable domain (missing parts from reference TRBV7-2 and TRBJ2-1): GAGVSQSPSNKVTEKGKDVELRCDPISGHTALYWYRQSLGQGLEFLIYFQGNSAPDKSGLPSDRFSAERTGGSVSTLTIQRTQQEDSAVYLCASSLSYNEQFFGPGTRLTVL.

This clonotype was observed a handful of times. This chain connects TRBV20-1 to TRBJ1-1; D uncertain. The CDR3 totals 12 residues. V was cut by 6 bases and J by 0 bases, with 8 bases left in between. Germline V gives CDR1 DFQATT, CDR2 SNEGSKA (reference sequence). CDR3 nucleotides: TGCAGTGCCTCCAGGTTGAACACTGAAGCTTTCTTT. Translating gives CSASRLNTEAFF.

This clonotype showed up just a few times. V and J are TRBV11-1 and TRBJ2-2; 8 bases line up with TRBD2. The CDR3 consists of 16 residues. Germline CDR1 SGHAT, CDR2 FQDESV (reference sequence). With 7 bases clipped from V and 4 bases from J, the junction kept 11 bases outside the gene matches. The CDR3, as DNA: TGTGCCAGCACCTCGACGGGAGGGCTGGGCACCGGGGAGCTGTTTTTT. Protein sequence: CASTSTGGLGTGELFF.